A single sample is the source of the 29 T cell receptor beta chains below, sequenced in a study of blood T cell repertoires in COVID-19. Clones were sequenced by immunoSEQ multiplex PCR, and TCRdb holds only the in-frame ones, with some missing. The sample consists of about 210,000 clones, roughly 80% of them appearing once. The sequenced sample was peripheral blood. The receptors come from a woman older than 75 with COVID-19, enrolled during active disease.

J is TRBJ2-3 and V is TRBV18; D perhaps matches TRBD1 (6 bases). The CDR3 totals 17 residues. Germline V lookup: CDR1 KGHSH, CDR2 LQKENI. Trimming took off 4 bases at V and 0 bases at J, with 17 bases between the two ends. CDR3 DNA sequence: TGTGCCAGCTCACGGGCCAGGACAGACCCTAGCACAGATACGCAGTATTTT. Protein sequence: CASSRARTDPSTDTQYF.

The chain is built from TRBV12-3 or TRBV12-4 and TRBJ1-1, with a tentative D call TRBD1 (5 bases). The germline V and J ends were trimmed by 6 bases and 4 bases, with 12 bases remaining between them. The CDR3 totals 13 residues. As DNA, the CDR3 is TGTGCCAGCAGGGGGGGATTCCTCACTGAAGCTTTCTTT. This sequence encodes CASRGGFLTEAFF.

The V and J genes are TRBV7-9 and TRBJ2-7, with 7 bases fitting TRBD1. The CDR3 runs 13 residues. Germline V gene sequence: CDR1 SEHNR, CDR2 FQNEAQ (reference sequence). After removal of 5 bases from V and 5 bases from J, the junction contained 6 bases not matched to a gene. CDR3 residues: CASSQDRFHEQYF. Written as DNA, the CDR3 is TGTGCCAGCAGCCAGGACAGGTTCCACGAGCAGTACTTC.

The CDR3: CASTVGTGGTQYF. The DNA of the CDR3 is TGTGCCAGCACCGTCGGGACTGGAGGTACGCAGTATTTT. The chain is built from TRBV7-9 and TRBJ2-3, with D possibly being TRBD2 (6 bases). Germline lookup yields CDR1 SEHNR and CDR2 FQNEAQ (reference sequence). The CDR3 runs 13 residues. V was trimmed by 7 bases and J by 8 bases, leaving 16 bases between them.

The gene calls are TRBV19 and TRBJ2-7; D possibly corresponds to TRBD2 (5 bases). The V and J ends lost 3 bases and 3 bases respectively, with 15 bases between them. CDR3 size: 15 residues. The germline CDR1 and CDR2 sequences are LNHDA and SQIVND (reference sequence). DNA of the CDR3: TGTGCCAGTAGTATCCGCGACCCCGCGGGCTACGAGCAGTACGTC. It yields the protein CASSIRDPAGYEQYV.

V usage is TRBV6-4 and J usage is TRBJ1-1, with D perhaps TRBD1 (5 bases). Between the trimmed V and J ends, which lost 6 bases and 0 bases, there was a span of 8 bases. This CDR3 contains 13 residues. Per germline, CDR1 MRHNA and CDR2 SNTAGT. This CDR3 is CASSLQVNTEAFF. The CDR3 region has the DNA TGTGCCAGCAGCCTACAGGTGAACACTGAAGCTTTCTTT.

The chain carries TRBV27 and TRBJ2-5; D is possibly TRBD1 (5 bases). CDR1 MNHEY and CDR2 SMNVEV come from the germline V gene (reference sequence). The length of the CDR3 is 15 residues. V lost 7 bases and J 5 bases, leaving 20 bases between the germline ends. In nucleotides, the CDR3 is TGTGCCAGCATGTCCCGGCCCAGGGATTATGAGACCCAGTACTTC. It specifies CASMSRPRDYETQYF.

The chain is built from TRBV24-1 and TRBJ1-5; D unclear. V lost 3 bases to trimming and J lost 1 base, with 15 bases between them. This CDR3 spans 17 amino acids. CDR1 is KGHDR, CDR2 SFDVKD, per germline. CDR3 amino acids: CATSDTTTPGSNQPQHF. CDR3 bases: TGTGCCACCAGTGATACGACCACACCAGGCAGCAATCAGCCCCAGCATTTT.

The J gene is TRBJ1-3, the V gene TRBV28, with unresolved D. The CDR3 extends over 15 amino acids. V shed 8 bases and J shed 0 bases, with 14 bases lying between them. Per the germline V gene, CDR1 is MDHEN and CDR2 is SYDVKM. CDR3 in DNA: TGTGCCAGCTGGAACAGACGAGCCTCTGGAAACACCATATATTTT. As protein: CASWNRRASGNTIYF.

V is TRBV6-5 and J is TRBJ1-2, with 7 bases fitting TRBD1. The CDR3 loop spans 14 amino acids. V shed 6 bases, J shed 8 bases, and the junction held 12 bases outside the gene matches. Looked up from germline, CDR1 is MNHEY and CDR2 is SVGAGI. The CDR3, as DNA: TGTGCCAGCAGATCCATGACAGGGAACAGGGGCTACACCTTC. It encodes CASRSMTGNRGYTF.

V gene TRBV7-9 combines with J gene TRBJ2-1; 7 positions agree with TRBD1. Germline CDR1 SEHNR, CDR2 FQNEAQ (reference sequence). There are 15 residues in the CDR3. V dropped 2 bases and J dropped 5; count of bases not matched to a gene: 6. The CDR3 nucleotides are TGTGCCAGCAGCTTAACCGGGACAGTTGACAATGAGCAGTTCTTC. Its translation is CASSLTGTVDNEQFF.

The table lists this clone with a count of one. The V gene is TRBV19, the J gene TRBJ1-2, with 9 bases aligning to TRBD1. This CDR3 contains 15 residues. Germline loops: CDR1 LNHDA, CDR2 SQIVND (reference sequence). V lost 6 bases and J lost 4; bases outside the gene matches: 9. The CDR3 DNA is TGTGCCAGTAGATTCCCACAGGGACAGGGCTATGGCTACACCTTC. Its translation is CASRFPQGQGYGYTF.

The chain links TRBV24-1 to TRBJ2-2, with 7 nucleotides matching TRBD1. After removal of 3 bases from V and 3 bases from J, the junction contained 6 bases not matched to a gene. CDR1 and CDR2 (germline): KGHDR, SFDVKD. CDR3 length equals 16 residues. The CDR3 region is CATSDPGTDYTGELFF. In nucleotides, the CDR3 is TGTGCCACCAGTGATCCCGGGACAGATTACACCGGGGAGCTGTTTTTT.

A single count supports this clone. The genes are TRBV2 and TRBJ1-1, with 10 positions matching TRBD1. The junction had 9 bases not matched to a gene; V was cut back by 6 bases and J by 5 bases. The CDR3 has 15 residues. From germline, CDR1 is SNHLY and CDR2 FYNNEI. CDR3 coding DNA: TGTGCCAGCAGGGGAGTCCCGGGACAGGGGACTGAAGCTTTCTTT. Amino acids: CASRGVPGQGTEAFF.

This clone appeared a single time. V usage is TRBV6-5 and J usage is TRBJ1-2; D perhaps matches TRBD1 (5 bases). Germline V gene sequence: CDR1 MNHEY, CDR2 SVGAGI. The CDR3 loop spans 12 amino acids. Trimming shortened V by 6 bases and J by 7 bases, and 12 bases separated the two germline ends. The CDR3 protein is CASRRPGGGYTF. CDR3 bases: TGTGCCAGCAGGCGCCCGGGGGGTGGCTACACCTTC.

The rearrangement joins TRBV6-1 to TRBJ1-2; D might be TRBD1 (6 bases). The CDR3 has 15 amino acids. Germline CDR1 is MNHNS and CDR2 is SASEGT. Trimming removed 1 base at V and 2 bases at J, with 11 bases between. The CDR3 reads CASSEEDRKNYGYTF. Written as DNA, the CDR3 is TGTGCCAGCAGTGAAGAGGACAGAAAAAACTATGGCTACACCTTC.

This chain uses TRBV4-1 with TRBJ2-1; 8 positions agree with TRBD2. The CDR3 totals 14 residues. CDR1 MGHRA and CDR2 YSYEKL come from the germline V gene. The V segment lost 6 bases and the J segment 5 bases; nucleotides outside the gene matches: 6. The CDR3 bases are TGCGCCAGCAGGCAACTAGCGGCGGACAATGAGCAGTTCTTC. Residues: CASRQLAADNEQFF.

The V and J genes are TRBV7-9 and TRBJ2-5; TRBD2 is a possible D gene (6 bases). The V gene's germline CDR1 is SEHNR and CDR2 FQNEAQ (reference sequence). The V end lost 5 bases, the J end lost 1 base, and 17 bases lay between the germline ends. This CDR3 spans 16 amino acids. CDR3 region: CASSGAWGVGQETQYF. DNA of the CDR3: TGTGCCAGCAGCGGGGCGTGGGGGGTCGGCCAAGAGACCCAGTACTTC.

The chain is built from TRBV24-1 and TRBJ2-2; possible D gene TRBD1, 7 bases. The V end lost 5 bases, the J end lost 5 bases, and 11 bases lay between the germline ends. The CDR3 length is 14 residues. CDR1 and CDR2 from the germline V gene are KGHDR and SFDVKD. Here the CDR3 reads CATSGQGGTGELFF. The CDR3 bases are TGTGCCACCAGTGGGCAGGGGGGTACCGGGGAGCTGTTTTTT.

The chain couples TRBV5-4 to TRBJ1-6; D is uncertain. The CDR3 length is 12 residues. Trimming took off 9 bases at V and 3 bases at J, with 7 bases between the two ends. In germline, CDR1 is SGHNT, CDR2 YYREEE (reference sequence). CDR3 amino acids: CATHSYNSPLHF. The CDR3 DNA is TGTGCCACTCACAGCTATAATTCACCCCTCCACTTT. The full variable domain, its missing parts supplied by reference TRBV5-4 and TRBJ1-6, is ETGVTQSPTHLIKTRGQQVTLRCSSQSGHNTVSWYQQALGQGPQFIFQYYREEENGRGNFPPRFSGLQFPNYSSELNVNALELDDSALYLCATHSYNSPLHFGNGTRLTVT.

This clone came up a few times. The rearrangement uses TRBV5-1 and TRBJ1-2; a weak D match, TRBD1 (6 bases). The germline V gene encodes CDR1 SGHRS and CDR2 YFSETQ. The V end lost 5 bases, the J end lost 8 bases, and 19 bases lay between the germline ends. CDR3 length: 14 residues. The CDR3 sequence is CASSPGTTLAGYTF. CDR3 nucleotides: TGCGCCAGCAGTCCCGGGACAACTTTGGCCGGCTACACCTTC.

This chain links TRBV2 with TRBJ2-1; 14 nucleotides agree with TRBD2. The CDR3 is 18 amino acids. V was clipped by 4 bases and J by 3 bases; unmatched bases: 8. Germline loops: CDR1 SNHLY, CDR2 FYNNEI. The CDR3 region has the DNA TGTGCCAGCAGTGGACTAGCGGGGGGGTCGGGTCGCTACAATGAGCAGTTCTTC. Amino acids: CASSGLAGGSGRYNEQFF.

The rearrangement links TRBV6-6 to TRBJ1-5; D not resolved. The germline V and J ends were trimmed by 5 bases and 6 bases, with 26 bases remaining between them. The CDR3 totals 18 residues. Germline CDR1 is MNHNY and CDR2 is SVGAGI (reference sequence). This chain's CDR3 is CASSRTTTLGGPTQPQHF. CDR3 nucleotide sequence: TGTGCCAGCAGTCGAACCACAACCCTCGGAGGGCCTACTCAGCCCCAGCATTTT.

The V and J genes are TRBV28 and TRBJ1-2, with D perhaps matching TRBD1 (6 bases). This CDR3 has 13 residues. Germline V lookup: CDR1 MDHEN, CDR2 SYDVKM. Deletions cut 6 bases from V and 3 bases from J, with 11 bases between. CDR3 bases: TGTGCCAGCAGACCACAGGGTTACTATGGCTACACCTTC. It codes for CASRPQGYYGYTF.

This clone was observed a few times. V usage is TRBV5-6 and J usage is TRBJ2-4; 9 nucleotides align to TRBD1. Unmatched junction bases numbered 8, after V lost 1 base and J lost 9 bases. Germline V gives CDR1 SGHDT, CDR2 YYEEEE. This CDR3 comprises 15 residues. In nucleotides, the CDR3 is TGTGCCAGCAGCTTGACGGGACAGGGAGCCGGCATTCAGTACTTC. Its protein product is CASSLTGQGAGIQYF.

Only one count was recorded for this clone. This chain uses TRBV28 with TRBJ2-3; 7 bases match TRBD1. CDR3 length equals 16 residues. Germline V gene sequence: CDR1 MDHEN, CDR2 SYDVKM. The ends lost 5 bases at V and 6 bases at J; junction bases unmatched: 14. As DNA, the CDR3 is TGTGCCAGCAGTCCCTGGACAGGTGAATTAACTGATACGCAGTATTTT. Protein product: CASSPWTGELTDTQYF.

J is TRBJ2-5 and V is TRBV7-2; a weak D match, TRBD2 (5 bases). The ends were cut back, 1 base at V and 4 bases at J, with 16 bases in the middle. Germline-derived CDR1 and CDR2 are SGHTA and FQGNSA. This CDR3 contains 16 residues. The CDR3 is CASSLGVRGSGETQYF. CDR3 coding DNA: TGTGCCAGCAGCTTAGGGGTCCGGGGATCAGGAGAGACCCAGTACTTC.

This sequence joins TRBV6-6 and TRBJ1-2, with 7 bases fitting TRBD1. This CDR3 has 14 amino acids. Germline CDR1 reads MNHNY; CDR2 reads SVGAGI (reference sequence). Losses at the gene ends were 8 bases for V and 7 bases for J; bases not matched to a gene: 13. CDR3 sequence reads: CASHSSQGFSGYTF. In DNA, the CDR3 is TGTGCCAGCCATTCTTCACAGGGGTTCAGTGGCTACACCTTC.

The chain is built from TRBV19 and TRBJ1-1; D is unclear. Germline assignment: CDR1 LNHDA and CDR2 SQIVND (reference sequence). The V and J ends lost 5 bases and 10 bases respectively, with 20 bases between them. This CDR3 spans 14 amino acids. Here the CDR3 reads CASSLGLTALLAFF. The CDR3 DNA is TGTGCCAGTAGTCTGGGCCTCACCGCTTTGTTAGCTTTCTTT.